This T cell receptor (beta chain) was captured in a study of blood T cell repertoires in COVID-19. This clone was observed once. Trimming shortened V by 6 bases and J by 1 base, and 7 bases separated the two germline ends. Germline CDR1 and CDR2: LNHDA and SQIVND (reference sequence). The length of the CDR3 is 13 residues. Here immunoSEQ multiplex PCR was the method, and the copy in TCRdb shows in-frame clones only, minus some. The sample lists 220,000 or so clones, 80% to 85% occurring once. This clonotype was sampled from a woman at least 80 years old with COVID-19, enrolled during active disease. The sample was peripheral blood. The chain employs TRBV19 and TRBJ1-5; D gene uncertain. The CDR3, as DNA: TGTGCCAGTAGCCCAATGAGCAATCAGCCCCAGCATTTT. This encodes CASSPMSNQPQHF.